The source of this T cell receptor (beta chain) is a study of cytomegalovirus exposure and HLA in healthy donors. The CDR3 loop spans 13 amino acids. V shed 4 bases and J shed 11 bases, with 12 bases lying between them. Germline CDR1 is KGHSH and CDR2 is LQKENI. Points from the study as a whole: Diagnosis of cytomegalovirus status made by the classifier reportedly showed high specificity and sensitivity. That first-cohort TCR clusters tended to co-occur in the 100 to 150 validation repertoires was found in a later analysis. The investigators catalogued 150 to 200 TCR beta chains as cytomegalovirus-associated. Most observed TCR sequences were rare, whereas some public TCRs were detected in many donors.

This clone has a single count. Antigen unknown. Method: immunoSEQ multiplex PCR; TCRdb's copy keeps in-frame clones and lacks some. This sample has 65,000 or so clones; around 95% occur once, and the top ten carry around 4.5%. This clonotype was sampled from a man between 18 and 29 years old in good health and CMV-seropositive. V is TRBV18 and J is TRBJ2-6; the D is unclear. What was sequenced was PBMCs. CDR3 coding DNA: TGTGCCAGCTCACTTTTGACACCTCACGTCCTGACTTTC. Its protein is CASSLLTPHVLTF.